This is a list of T cell receptor beta chains from one sample in a study of CXCR3-negative and CXCR3-positive naive CD8 T cells. TCRdb reanalyzed the 5' RACE reads and collapses them to one entry per CDR3 protein, without DNA. The table lists about 63,000 distinct CDR3 sequences. Sequencing was carried out using naive CXCR3+ CD8+ T cells from blood. The receptors originated from a human donor in good health. Some clones in this sample may be carry-over from other donors' samples. Each CDR3 is given with its conserved first and last residue. Rows may omit the clone size; those that give it use once, few, many or a size class.

clone_size,v_call,j_call,cdr3_aa
.,TRBV4-3,TRBJ2-1,CASSQEGGFRYNEQFF
.,TRBV29-1,TRBJ1-2,CSVDLIRDRGSGYTF
.,TRBV7-6,TRBJ2-3,CASSPRAVTDTQYF
.,TRBV14,TRBJ2-2,CASSQDWDTLTGELFF
.,TRBV5-1,TRBJ1-1,CASSLKEAGGNTEAFF
.,TRBV27,TRBJ1-2,CASSSKVVSYGYTF
.,TRBV29-1,TRBJ2-1,CSSRTGNEQFF
.,TRBV3-1,TRBJ2-2,CASSHLTRSNTGELFF
.,TRBV15,TRBJ1-2,CATSMGQYGYTF
.,TRBV7-9,TRBJ2-1,CASSMTFGVSYNEQFF
.,TRBV12-3/TRBV12-4,TRBJ2-1,CASSSTAGLAGFEQFF
.,TRBV20-1,TRBJ2-3,CSARPSRSSTDTQYF
.,TRBV9,TRBJ1-1,CASSGQATEAFF
.,TRBV10-3,TRBJ2-2,CAISEPLAGDNGELFF
.,TRBV13,TRBJ1-2,CASSFVGDSKHGYTF
.,TRBV3-1,TRBJ2-3,CASSQERLAGTDTQYF
.,TRBV4-2,TRBJ2-1,CASSQETQVNEQFF
.,TRBV7-9,TRBJ2-3,CASTPGNTQYF
.,TRBV2,TRBJ2-2,CASSDARDRAFGELFF
.,TRBV7-9,TRBJ1-6,CASSLVVGGHSPLHF
.,TRBV29-1,TRBJ2-1,CSVEDTQPEQFF
medium-sized,TRBV19,TRBJ2-7,CASSIGRGWVYEQYF
.,TRBV11-1,TRBJ2-1,CASSRRDRDYNEQFF
.,TRBV5-4,TRBJ1-1,CASSLEGQGLSEAFF
.,TRBV5-6,TRBJ2-2,CASSFSRELFF
.,TRBV5-4,TRBJ2-2,CASSSLAGGANTGELFF
.,TRBV29-1,TRBJ2-5,CSVEDGGLAAQETQYF
.,TRBV6-5,TRBJ2-1,CASSQLLGAEQFF
.,TRBV12-3/TRBV12-4,TRBJ2-2,CASCGGRTGELFF
.,TRBV28,TRBJ2-7,CASSKQAGPDNEQYF
.,TRBV6-2/TRBV6-3,TRBJ2-1,CASSYASGRYNEQFF
.,TRBV5-1,TRBJ1-1,CASSLLQMNTEAFF
.,TRBV29-1,TRBJ2-7,CSVEENYEQYF
.,TRBV4-3,TRBJ2-6,CASSQEYGSGANVLTF
.,TRBV7-9,TRBJ2-1,CASSSGSYNEQFF
.,TRBV3-1,TRBJ2-3,CASSQDLDFIGATQYF
.,TRBV9,TRBJ2-3,CASSVPSDTQYF
.,TRBV29-1,TRBJ2-1,CSVLGLAGVSNNEQFF
medium-sized,TRBV27,TRBJ2-5,CASSLYDRWEETQYF
.,TRBV20-1,TRBJ1-1,CSARWGTGNTEAFF
.,TRBV5-1,TRBJ2-3,CASSLVAESTDTQYF
.,TRBV29-1,TRBJ2-7,CSVGSGPLGEQYF
.,TRBV7-2,TRBJ2-5,CASSSSGGASETQYF
.,TRBV5-1,TRBJ2-7,CASSLGWAGSYEQYF
.,TRBV29-1,TRBJ2-6,CSGLSSGANVLTF
.,TRBV2,TRBJ2-5,CASSVDQGWETQYF
.,TRBV29-1,TRBJ2-3,CSVLSGVSSTDTQYF
.,TRBV29-1,TRBJ2-5,CSVEWGRGEETQYF
.,TRBV7-9,TRBJ2-5,CASSPRETQYF